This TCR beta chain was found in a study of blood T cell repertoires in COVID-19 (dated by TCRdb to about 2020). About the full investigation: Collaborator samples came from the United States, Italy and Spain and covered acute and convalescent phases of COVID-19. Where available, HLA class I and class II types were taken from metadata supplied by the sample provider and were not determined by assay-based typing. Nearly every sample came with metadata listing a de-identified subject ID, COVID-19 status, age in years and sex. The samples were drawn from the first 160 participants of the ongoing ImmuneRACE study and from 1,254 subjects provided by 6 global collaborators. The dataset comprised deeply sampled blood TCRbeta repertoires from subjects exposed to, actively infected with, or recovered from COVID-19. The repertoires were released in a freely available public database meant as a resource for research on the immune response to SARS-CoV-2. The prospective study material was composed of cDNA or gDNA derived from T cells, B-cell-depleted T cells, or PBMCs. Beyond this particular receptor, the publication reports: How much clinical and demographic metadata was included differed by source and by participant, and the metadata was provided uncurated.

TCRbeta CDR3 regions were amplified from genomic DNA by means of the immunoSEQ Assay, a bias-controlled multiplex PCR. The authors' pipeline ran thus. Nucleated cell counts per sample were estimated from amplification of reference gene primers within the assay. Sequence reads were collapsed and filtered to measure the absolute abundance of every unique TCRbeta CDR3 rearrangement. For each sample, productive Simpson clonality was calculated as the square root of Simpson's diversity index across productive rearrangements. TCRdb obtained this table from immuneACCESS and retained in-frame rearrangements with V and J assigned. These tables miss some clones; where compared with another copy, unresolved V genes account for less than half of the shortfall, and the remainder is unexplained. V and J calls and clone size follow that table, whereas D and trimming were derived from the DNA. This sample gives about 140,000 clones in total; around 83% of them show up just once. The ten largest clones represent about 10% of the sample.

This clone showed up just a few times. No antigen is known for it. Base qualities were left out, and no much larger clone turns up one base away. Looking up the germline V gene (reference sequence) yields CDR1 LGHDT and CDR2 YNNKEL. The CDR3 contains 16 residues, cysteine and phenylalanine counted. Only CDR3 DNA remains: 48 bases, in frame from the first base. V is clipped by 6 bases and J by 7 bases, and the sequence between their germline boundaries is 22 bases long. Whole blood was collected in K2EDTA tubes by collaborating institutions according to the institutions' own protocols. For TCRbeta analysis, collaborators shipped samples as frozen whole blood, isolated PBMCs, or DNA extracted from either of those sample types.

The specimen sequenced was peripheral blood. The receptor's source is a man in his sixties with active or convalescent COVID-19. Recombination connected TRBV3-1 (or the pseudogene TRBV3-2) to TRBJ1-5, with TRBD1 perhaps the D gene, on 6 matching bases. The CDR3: CASRPLLTGTNQPQHF. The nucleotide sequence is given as TGTGCCAGCAGACCACTCCTAACAGGGACCAACCAGCCCCAGCATTTT.